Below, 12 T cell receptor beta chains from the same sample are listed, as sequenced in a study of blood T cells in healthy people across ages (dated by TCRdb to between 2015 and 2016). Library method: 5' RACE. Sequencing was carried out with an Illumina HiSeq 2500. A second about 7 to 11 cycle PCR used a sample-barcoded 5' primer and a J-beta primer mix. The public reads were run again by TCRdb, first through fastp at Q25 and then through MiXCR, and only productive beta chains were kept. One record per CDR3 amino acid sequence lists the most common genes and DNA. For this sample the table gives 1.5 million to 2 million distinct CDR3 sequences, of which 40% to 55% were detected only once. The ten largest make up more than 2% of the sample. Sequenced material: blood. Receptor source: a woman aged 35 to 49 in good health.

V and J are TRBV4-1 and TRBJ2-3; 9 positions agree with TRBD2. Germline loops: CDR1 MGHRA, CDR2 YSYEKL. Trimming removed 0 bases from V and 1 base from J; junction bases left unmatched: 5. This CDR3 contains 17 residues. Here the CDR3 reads CASSQDRSSGGTDTQYF. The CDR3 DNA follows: TGCGCCAGCAGCCAAGATCGGTCTAGCGGGGGCACAGATACGCAGTATTTT.

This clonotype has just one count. The CDR3 sequence: CASSLNGGPDQPQHF. CDR3 DNA sequence: TGTGCCAGCAGTTTAAACGGGGGTCCCGATCAGCCCCAGCATTTT. V usage is TRBV12-3 or TRBV12-4 and J usage is TRBJ1-5; maybe TRBD1 (5 bases). The CDR3 contains 15 residues. Trimming took off 2 bases at V and 5 bases at J, with 13 bases between the two ends.

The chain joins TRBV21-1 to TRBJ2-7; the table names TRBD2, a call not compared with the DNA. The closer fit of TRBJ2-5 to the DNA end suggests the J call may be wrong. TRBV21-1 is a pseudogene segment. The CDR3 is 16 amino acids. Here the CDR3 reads CAIKLKGDSGFRTQYF. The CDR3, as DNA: TGTGCCATTAAATTAAAGGGGGACTCGGGATTTCGGACCCAGTACTTC.

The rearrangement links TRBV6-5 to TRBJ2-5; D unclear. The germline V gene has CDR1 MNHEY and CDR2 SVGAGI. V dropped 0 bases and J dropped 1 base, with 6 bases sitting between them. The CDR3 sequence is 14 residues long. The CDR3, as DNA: TGTGCCAGCAGTTACTCGAATAGCCAAGAGACCCAGTACTTC. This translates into CASSYSNSQETQYF.

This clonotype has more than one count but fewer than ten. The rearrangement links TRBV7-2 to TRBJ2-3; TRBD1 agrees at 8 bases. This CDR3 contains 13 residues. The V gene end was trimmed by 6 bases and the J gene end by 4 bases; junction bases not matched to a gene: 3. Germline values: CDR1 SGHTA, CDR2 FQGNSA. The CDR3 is CASRQGGPDTQYF. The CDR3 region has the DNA TGTGCCAGCAGACAGGGGGGTCCAGATACGCAGTATTTT.

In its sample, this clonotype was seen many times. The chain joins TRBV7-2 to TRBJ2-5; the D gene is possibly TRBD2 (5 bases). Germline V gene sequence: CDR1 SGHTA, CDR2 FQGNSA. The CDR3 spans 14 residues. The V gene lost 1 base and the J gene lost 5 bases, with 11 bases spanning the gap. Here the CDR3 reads CASSLGGFEETQYF. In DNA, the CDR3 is TGTGCCAGCAGCTTAGGAGGGTTCGAGGAGACCCAGTACTTC.

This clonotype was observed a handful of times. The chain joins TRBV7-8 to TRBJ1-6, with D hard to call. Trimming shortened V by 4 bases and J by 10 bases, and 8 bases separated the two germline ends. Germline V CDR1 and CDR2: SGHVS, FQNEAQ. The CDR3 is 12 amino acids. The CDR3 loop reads CASSSFGSPLHF. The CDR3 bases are TGTGCCAGCAGCTCCTTTGGGTCACCCCTCCACTTT.

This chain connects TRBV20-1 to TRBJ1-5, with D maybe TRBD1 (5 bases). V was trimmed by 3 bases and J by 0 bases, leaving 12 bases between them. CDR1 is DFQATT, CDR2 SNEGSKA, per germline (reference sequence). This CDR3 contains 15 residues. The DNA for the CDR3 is TGCAGTGCTAGGGGGGACCCTTCTAGCAATCAGCCCCAGCATTTT. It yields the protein CSARGDPSSNQPQHF.

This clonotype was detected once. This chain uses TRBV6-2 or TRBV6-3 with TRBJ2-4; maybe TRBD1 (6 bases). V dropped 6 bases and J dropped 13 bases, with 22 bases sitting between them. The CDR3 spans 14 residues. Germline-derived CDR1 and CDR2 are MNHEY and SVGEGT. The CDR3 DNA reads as TGTGCCAGCAGATCAGGGGATTACTACAATGAGCAGTACTTC. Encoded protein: CASRSGDYYNEQYF.

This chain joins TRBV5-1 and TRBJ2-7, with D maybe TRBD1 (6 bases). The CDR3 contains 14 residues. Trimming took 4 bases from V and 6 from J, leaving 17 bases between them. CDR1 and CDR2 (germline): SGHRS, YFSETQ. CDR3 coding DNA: TGCGCCAGCAGCGATGGTCGTAGGGGGAGCGAGCAGTACTTC. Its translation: CASSDGRRGSEQYF.

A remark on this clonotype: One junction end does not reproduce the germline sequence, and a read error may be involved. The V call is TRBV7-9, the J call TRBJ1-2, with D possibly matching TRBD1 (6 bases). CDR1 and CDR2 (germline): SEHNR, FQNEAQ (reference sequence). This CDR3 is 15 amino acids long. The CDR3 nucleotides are TGTGCCGGCAGCACTCCTCGGACAGAGCCCTATGGCTACACCTTC. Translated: CAGSTPRTEPYGYTF. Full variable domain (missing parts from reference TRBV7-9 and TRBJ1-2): DTGVSQNPRHKITKRGQNVTFRCDPISEHNRLYWYRQTLGQGPEFLTYFQNEAQLEKSRLLSDRFSAERPKGSFSTLEIQRTEQGDSAMYLCAGSTPRTEPYGYTFGSGTRLTVV.

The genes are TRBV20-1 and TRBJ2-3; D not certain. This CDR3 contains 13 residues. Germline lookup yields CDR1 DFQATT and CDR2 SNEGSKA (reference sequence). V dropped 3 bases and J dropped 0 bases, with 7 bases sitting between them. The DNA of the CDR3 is TGCAGTGCTAGTGGGATCAGCACAGATACGCAGTATTTT. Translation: CSASGISTDTQYF.